This record looks at one T cell receptor (beta chain) sequence and its context. Its antigen remains unidentified. This sample was included in a study of graft-versus-host responses after intestinal transplantation. CDR1 is MNHEY and CDR2 is SVGAGI in the germline V gene. Trimming pared 6 bases from V and 5 bases from J, leaving 11 bases between. This CDR3 region has 13 residues. Study observations and caveats: Some GvH clones were seen earlier in gut or blood, suggesting intestinal origin.

Using immunoSEQ multiplex PCR, the repertoire was profiled, and TCRdb retains in-frame clones only, with some absent. The sample carries more than 65,000 clones, 75% to 90% recorded once. This receptor was taken from a human donor who was the organ donor for an intestinal transplant. The source material was unstimulated CD4+ T cells sorted from spleen or lymph node cells, sampled before transplant. The chain links TRBV6-5 to TRBJ1-5; TRBD1 is a possible D gene (5 bases). CDR3 DNA sequence: TGTGCCAGCAGACAGGACCGAGATCAGCCCCAGCATTTT. It encodes CASRQDRDQPQHF.